This TCR beta chain is drawn from a study of CD8 T cells in Susac syndrome. Random hexamers primed reverse transcription of roughly 0.5 to 1 ug RNA. The immunoSEQ assay covered 54 Vbeta and 13 Jbeta segments for CDR3. Using its own MiXCR run on the immunoSEQ multiplex PCR reads, TCRdb lists one record per CDR3 protein. The profile shows 150,000 to 200,000 distinct CDR3 sequences, approximately 93% of them singletons. The CDR3 is 13 amino acids. Trimming left V 1 base short and J 6 bases short, with 10 bases between. From germline, CDR1 is SGHAT and CDR2 FQNNGV. Each multiple sclerosis control was a treatment-naive patient with relapsing-remitting disease that was either stable or active.

This sequence was found in a human donor with multiple sclerosis. Material for sequencing was CD4+ T cells from PBMCs. V usage is TRBV11-2 and J usage is TRBJ2-7; D is unresolved. The CDR3 is CASSLGLSPEQYF. CDR3 in DNA: TGTGCCAGCAGCTTAGGCTTATCGCCCGAGCAGTACTTC.